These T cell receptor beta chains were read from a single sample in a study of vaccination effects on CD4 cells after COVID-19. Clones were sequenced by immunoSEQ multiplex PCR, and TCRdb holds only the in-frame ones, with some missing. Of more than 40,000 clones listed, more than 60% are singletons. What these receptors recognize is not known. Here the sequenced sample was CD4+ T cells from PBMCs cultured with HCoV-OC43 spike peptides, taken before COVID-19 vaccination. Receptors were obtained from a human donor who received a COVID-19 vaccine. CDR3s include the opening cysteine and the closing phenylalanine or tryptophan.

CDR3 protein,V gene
CAISDRVLDEQYF,TRBV10-3
CASSQARRGWTYSNEQFF,TRBV3-1/TRBV3-2
CASSGTLYGYTF,TRBV2
CASSLRTLSNQPQHF,TRBV28
CASSTGLSTEAFF,TRBV19
CASSPGQANEKLFF,TRBV6-1
CASREETGGAKAFF,TRBV2
CAISAHSRDTQYF,TRBV10-3
CASSSGLGRSGANVLTF,TRBV11-2
CASSFYSGQDRFYGYTF,TRBV27
CASSVGQGGYGYTF,TRBV9
CASSEGRRQGFYSNQPQHF,TRBV6-1
CASTDRAGGYEQYF,TRBV6-5
CASSYSGANTIYF,TRBV6-5
CASSLSGQGMRGNYGYTF,TRBV18
CASSPTANTGELFF,TRBV18
CASSHTSGGNEQFF,TRBV6-5
CAWSPQITDTQYF,TRBV30
CSVGWLAGWNEQFF,TRBV29-1
CASSLGPGELFF,TRBV7-2
CASSPAASSYGYTF,TRBV18
CALGGYTF,TRBV30
CASSLGTSGMGQETQYF,TRBV5-4
CASSYKGSSYEQYF,TRBV6-2/TRBV6-3
CATGSGDRPNNEQFF,TRBV27
CASSILGQGHQPQHF,TRBV19
CASSVDRTSGNTIYF,TRBV2
CASSPDRGRVLGNSPLHF,TRBV2
CAVSRTPYEQYF,TRBV6-5
CASSLRQAQHF,TRBV28
CASSGGTGEAPQHF,TRBV6-6
CAISESTNEKLFF,TRBV10-3
CASSLSGTGKGYTF,TRBV3-1/TRBV3-2
CASSRDLDTQYF,TRBV5-1
CASSSRGGQGEQFF,TRBV6-5
CASSLSGNTIYF,TRBV5-1
CASRSGDSKNTEAFF,TRBV6-6
CASSFTGNYGYTF,TRBV6-5
CAWSVGYSKLDTDTQYF,TRBV30
CASRPGTSGTYNEQFF,TRBV2
CASSQGLISNQPQHF,TRBV3-1/TRBV3-2
CASSLPGGSSYNEQFF,TRBV7-2
CASSVGSLAKNIQYF,TRBV9
CASSMRPKFQEGKTDTQYF,TRBV19
CASSLDGYYGYTF,TRBV5-4